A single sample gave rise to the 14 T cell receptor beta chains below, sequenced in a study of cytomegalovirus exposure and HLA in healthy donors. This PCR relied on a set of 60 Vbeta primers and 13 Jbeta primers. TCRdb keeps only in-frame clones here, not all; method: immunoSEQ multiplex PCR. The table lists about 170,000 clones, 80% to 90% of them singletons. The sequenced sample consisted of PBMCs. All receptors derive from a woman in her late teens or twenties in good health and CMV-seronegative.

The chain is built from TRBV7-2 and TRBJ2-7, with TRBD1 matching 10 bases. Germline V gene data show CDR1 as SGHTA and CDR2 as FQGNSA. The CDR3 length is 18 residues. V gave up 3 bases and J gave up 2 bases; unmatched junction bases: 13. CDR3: CASSFASGGQGRTYEQYF. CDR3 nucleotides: TGTGCCAGCAGCTTTGCGTCTGGGGGACAGGGGCGTACCTACGAGCAGTACTTC.

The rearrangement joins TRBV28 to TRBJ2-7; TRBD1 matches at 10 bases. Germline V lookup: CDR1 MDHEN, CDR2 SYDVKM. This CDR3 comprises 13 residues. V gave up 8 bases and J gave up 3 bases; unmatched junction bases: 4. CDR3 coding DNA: TGTGCCAGCCGGAGGACAGGGGGCTACGAGCAGTACTTC. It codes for CASRRTGGYEQYF.

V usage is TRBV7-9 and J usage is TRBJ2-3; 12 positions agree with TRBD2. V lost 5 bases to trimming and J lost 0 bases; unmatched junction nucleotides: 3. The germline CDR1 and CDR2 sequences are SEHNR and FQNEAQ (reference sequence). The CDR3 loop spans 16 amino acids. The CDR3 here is CASSEGTSGSTDTQYF. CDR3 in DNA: TGTGCCAGCAGCGAAGGGACTAGCGGGAGCACAGATACGCAGTATTTT.

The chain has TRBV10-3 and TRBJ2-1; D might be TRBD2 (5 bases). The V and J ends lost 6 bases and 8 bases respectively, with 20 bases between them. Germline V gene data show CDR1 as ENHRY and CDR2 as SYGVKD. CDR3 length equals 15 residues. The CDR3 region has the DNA TGTGCCATCAGCGGCCCCGGAGGAAACGGCGATGAGCAGTTCTTC. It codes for CAISGPGGNGDEQFF.

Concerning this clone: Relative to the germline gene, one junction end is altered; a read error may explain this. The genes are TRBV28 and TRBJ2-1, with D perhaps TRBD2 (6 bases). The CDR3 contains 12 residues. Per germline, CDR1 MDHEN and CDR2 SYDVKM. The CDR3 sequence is CASMNGAGKVIF. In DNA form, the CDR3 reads TGTGCCAGCATGAACGGGGCGGGGAAAGTGATCTTC.

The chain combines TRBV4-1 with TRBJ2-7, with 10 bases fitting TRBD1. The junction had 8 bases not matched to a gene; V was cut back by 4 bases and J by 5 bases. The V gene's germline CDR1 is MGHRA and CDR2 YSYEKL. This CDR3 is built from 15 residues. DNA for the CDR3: TGCGCCAGCAGCCTCCGGGACAGGGGAGGCGACGAGCAGTACTTC. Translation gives CASSLRDRGGDEQYF.

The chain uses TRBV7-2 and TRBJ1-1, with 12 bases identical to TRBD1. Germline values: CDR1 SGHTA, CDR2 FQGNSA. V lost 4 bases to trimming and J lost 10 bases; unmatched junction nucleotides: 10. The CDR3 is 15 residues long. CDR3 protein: CASSSGGTGGAVAFF. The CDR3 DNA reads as TGTGCCAGCAGCTCAGGGGGGACAGGGGGCGCAGTAGCTTTCTTT.

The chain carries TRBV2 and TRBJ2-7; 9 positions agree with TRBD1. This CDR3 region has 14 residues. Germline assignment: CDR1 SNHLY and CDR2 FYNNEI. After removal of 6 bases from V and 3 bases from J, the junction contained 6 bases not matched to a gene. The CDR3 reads CASRDPGQGYEQYF. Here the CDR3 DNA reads TGTGCCAGCAGGGATCCGGGACAGGGCTACGAGCAGTACTTC.

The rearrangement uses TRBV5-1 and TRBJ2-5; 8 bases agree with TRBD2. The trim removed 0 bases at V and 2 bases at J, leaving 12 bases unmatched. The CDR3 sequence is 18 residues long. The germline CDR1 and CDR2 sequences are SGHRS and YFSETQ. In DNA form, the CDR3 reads TGCGCCAGCAGCTTGGGGGGTGGAAGCGGGAGCAGTCAAGAGACCCAGTACTTC. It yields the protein CASSLGGGSGSSQETQYF.

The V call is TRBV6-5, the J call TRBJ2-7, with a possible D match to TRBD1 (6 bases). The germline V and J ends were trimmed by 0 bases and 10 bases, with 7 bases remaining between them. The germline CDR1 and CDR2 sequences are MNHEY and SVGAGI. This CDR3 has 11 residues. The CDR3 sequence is CASSYSGAQYF. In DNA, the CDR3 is TGTGCCAGCAGTTACTCGGGGGCACAGTACTTC.

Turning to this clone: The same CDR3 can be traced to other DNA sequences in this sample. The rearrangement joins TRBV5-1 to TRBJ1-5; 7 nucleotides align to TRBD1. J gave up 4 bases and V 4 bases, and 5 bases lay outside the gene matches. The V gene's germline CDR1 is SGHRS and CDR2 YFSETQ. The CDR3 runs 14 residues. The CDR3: CASSPGGGNQPQHF. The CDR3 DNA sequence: TGCGCCAGCAGCCCAGGGGGTGGTAATCAGCCCCAGCATTTT.

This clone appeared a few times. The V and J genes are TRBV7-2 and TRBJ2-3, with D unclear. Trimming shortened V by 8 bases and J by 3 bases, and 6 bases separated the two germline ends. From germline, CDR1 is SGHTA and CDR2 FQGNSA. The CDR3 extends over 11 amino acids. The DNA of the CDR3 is TGTGCCAGCGGAGATACAGATACGCAGTATTTT. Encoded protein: CASGDTDTQYF. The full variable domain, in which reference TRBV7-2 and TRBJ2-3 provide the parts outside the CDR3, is GAGVSQSPSNKVTEKGKDVELRCDPISGHTALYWYRQSLGQGLEFLIYFQGNSAPDKSGLPSDRFSAERTGGSVSTLTIQRTQQEDSAVYLCASGDTDTQYFGPGTRLTVL.

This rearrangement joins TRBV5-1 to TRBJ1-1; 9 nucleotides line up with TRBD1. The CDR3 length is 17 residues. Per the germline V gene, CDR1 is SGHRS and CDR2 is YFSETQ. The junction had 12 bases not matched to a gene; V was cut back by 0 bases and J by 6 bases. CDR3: CASSLELRDRVGAEAFF. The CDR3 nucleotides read TGCGCCAGCAGCTTGGAACTGAGGGACAGGGTAGGTGCTGAAGCTTTCTTT. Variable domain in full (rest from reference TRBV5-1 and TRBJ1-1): KAGVTQTPRYLIKTRGQQVTLSCSPISGHRSVSWYQQTPGQGLQFLFEYFSETQRNKGNFPGRFSGRQFSNSRSEMNVSTLELGDSALYLCASSLELRDRVGAEAFFGQGTRLTVV.

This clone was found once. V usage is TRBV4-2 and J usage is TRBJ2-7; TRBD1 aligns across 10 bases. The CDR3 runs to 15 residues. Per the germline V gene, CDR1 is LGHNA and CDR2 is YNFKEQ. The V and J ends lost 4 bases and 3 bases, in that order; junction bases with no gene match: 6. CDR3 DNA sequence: TGTGCCAGCAGCCCCGGACAGGGGGTAGGCTACGAGCAGTACTTC. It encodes CASSPGQGVGYEQYF.